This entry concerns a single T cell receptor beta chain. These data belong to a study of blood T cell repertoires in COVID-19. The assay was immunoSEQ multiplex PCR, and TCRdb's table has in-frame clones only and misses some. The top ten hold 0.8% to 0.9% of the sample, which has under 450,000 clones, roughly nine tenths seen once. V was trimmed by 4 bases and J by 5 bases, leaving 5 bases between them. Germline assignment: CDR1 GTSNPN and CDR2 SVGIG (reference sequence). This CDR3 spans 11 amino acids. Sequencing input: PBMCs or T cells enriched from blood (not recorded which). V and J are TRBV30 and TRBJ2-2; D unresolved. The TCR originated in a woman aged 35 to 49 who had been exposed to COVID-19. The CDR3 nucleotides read TGTGCCTGGACTAGGACCGGGGAGCTGTTTTTT. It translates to CAWTRTGELFF.